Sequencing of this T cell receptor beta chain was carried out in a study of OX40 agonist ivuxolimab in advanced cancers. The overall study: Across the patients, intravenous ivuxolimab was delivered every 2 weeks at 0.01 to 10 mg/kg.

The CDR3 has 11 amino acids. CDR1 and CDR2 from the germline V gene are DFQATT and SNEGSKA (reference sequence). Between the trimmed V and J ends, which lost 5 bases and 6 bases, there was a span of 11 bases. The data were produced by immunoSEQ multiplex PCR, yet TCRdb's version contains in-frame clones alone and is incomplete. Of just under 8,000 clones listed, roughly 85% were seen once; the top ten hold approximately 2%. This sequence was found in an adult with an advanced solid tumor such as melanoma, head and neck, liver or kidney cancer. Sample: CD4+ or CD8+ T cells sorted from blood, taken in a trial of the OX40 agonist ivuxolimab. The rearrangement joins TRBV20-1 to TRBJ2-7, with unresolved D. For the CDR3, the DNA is TGCAGTGCTCGCGGACCTTCCGAGCAGTACTTC. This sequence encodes CSARGPSEQYF.